This paragraph reports one TCR beta chain. What it binds is not known. There are 13 residues in the CDR3. Per germline, CDR1 GTSNPN and CDR2 SVGIG (reference sequence). Between the trimmed V and J ends, which lost 3 bases and 0 bases, there was a span of 3 bases. The data were produced by immunoSEQ multiplex PCR, yet TCRdb's version contains in-frame clones alone and is incomplete. The profile shows over 110,000 clones, roughly nine tenths of them singletons. These data are taken from a study of T cell responses to AZD1222 COVID-19 vaccine. Study-level results: Donors in the cohort were predominantly white British and more often female, and clonal diversity was possibly underestimated.

This TCR was recovered from an adult in good health. The V call is TRBV30, the J call TRBJ1-6, with D hard to call. The sample was peripheral blood, taken on day 0 of AZD1222 vaccination. The DNA for the CDR3 is TGTGCCTGGAGCCGCTCCTATAATTCACCCCTCCACTTT. This translates into CAWSRSYNSPLHF.